The clone carrying this T cell receptor beta chain has only one observation. Its antigen is undetermined. Selected positively for CCR7 and CD45RO-negative, naive CD8 cells excluded terminally differentiated effector memory CD45RA+ cells. The CDR3 loop spans 15 amino acids. With V trimmed by 2 bases and J by 6 bases, 5 bases remained unmatched. Germline V CDR1 and CDR2: MDHEN, SYDVKM. The source of the sample is a study of shared clonotypes between healthy human individuals. Study-level information: A couple of female and a few male donors aged 18 to 49 were enrolled.

Genomic DNA (from each subset) was split evenly across several immunoSEQ plates. TCRdb keeps only in-frame clones here, not all; method: immunoSEQ multiplex PCR. The sample has hundreds of thousands of clones, 85% to 95% seen once. The study, taken as a whole, reports: A generally larger estimated richness was seen in naive subsets than in memory subsets. Sampling used blood alone; tissue repertoires probably differ.

This receptor was identified in a woman aged 25-40 years in good health. This chain joins TRBV28 and TRBJ1-5; 9 bases match TRBD1. Sequencing was done on a sample of naive CD8+ T cells sorted from blood. This chain's CDR3 is CASSLEGQGTQPQHF. CDR3 bases: TGTGCCAGCAGTTTAGAGGGACAGGGTACTCAGCCCCAGCATTTT.